The source of this TCR beta chain is a study of T cell responses to AZD1222 COVID-19 vaccine. Study-level results: Spike-specific TCR depth and breadth grew after two AZD1222 doses. Nearly half of spike-specific TCRs reportedly target unmutated variant regions. Donor demographics were predominantly white British with a female majority; clonal diversity may be underestimated. Dominant at 160-218 and 743-854, vaccine-associated CD4 TCRs also spanned spike.

Germline CDR1 MNHEY, CDR2 SMNVEV (reference sequence). Trimming removed 6 bases from V and 1 base from J, with 12 bases in between. The CDR3 has 14 amino acids. Remarks on this clone: The antigen remains undetermined.

Libraries were prepared by immunoSEQ multiplex PCR; TCRdb keeps only in-frame clonotypes and omits some of them. The sample holds some 130,000 clones, 80% to 90% seen once. The TCR sequence derives from an adult in good health. The genes are TRBV27 and TRBJ2-5, with D perhaps TRBD1 (6 bases). Sequences were derived from peripheral blood, sampled on day 0 of AZD1222 vaccination. The CDR3 DNA follows: TGTGCCAGCAGCCGCCTACAGGGCCAAGAGACCCAGTACTTC. This codes for CASSRLQGQETQYF.